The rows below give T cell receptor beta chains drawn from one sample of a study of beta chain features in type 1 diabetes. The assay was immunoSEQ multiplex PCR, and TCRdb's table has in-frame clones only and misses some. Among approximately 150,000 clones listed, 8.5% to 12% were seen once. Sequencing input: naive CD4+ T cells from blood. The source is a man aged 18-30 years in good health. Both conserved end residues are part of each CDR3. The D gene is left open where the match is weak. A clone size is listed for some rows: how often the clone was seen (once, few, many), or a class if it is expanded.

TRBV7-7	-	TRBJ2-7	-	CASSLDRSSYEQYF
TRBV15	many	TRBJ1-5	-	CATSKTGGAQPQHF
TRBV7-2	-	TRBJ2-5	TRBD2	CASRAGLAGGLGTQYF
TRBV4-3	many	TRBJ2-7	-	CASSQSYTYEQYF
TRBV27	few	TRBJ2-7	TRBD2	CASPWTSGGTCLFSYEQYF
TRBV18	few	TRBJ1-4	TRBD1	CASRTGASGEKLFF
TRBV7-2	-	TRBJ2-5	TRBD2	CASSTPRAGGGSAETQYF
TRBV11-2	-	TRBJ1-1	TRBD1	CASSPRAGQGATEAFF
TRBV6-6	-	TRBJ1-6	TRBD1	CASRRGGRNNSPLHF
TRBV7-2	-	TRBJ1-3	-	CASSLAGGGNTIYF
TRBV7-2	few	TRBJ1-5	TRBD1	CASSSDRGGGPQHF
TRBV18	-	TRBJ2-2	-	CASSPRGSRTGELFF
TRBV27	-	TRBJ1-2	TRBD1	CASSIRQGAGYGYTF
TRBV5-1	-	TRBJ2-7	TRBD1	CASSPGQNYEQYF
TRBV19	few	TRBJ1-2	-	CASSGRNGYTF
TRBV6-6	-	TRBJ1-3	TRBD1	CASQTGTGNTIYF
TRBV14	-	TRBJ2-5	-	CASSKGLQETQYF
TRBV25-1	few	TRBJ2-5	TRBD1	CASTNDRGTETQYF
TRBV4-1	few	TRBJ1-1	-	CASSQEVRQRAFF
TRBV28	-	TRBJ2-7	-	CASSNTGWPFSYEQYF
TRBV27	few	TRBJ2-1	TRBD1	CASRWDRVGNEQFF
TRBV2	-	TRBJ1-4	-	CASSDQGTNEKLFF
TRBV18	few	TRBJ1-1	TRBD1	CASSPGQPVITEAFF
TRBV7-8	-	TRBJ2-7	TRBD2	CASSSRLAGGLEQYF
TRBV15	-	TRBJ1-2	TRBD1	CATSRPGQGDYGYTF
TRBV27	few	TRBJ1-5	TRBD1	CASSSGQGRQPQHF
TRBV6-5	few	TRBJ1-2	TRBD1	CASRSGTDYGYTF
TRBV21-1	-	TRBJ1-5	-	CASSKPQPREGQPQHF
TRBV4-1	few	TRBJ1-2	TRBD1	CASSQGPPRGRDNYGYTF
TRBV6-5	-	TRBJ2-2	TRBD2	CASGRRGNTGELFF
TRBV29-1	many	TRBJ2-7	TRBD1	CSVERQGPHEQYF
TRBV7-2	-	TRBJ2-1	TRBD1	CASSQGTDPNEQFF
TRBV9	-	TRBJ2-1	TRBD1	CASSGSGTGVLNEQFF
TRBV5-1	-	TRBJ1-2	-	CASSPGDTFYGYTF
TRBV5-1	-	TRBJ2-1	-	CASSFFGGETYNEQFF
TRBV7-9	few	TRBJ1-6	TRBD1	CASSRPGQSHASSPLHF
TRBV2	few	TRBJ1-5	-	CASSPRQDYQPQHF
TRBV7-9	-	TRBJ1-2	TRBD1	CASSSNRGLLYGYTF
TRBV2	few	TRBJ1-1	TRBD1	CASSFTGANTEAFF
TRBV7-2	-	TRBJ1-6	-	CASSLGGVGMNSPLHF
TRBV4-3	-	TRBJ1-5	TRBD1	CASSQNRGRGNQPQHF
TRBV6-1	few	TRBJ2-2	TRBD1	CASSEAAGGHGELFF
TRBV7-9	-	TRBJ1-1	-	CASSLETGNTEAFF
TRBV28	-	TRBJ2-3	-	CASSSSSTDTQYF
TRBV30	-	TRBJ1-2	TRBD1	CAWTHRGRFGYTF
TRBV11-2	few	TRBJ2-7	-	CASSLYLGGSYEQYF
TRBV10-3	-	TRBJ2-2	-	CAITPGDRPGELFF
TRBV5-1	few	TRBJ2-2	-	CASEVLGNTGELFF
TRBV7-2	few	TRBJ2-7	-	CASSKGGQAKDEQYF
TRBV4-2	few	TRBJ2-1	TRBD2	CASSPGASGYNEQFF
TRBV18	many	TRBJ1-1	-	CASASGLATEAFF
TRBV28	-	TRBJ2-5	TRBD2	CASSLAGGSQETQYF
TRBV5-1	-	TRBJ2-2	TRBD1	CASRADREGTYTGELFF
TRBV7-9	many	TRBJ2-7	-	CASSQGTAYEQYF
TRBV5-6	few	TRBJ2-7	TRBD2	CASSLSWRGLAGPDEQYF
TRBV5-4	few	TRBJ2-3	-	CASSFAGQSTDTQYF
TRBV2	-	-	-	CASSGGLLSYEQYF